This T cell receptor beta chain was recorded in a study of OX40 agonist ivuxolimab in advanced cancers. Study information: Ivuxolimab was delivered to patients intravenously every 2 weeks at doses spanning 0.01 to 10 mg/kg. Study-level results: CD8+ T cells were the subset that, on average, had more expanded clones than CD4+. The CD4+ and CD8+ T cells in the blood had expanded clonally by week 6 at 0.1 to 3.0 mg/kg. At 0.1-3.0 mg/kg, partial responders had clonal expansion among the lowest observed.

A word on this clone: The antigen is undetermined.

Some clones are missing from TCRdb's copy, which holds only in-frame ones; the method was immunoSEQ multiplex PCR. This table holds around 50,000 clones, about 83% found once. The length of the CDR3 is 17 residues. V was pared by 8 bases and J by 3 bases, with 29 bases between. From germline, CDR1 is SQVTM and CDR2 ANQGSEA. The sample was CD4+ or CD8+ T cells sorted from blood, taken in a trial of the OX40 agonist ivuxolimab. The TCR comes from an adult with an advanced solid tumor such as melanoma, head and neck, liver or kidney cancer. The V and J genes are TRBV29-1 and TRBJ2-7, with a possible D match to TRBD1 (7 bases). CDR3 protein: CSPLDVTGRRLNYEQYF. The CDR3 coding sequence is TGCAGCCCCTTGGACGTGACAGGGAGGAGGTTAAACTACGAGCAGTACTTC.